These 11 T cell receptor beta chains came from one sample sequenced in a study of blood T cell repertoires in COVID-19. Assay: immunoSEQ multiplex PCR; the TCRdb copy retains only in-frame clones and omits some. Among approximately 500,000 clones listed, 89% were seen once. Sequenced: peripheral blood. The receptors derive from a man aged 18 to 30 with COVID-19, enrolled during active disease.

This CDR3 is CSAVTYYEQYF. CDR3 coding DNA: TGCAGTGCGGTGACATACTACGAGCAGTACTTC. J is TRBJ2-7 and V is TRBV20-1; D remains ambiguous. Germline V CDR1 and CDR2: DFQATT, SNEGSKA (reference sequence). The CDR3 spans 11 residues. The germline V and J ends were trimmed by 6 bases and 3 bases, with 9 bases remaining between them.

The DNA of the CDR3 is TGTGCCAGTTCAGGGGGAAAGAACACTGAAGCTTTCTTT. Encoded protein: CASSGGKNTEAFF. The genes are TRBV19 and TRBJ1-1; TRBD1 matches at 7 bases. V was pared by 8 bases and J by 1 base, with 4 bases of the junction left unmatched. CDR1 and CDR2 (germline): LNHDA, SQIVND (reference sequence). CDR3 length: 13 residues.

In this sample, this clone turned up once. The J gene is TRBJ2-2, the V gene TRBV6-5, with D unresolved. The germline V and J ends were trimmed by 6 bases and 3 bases, with 5 bases remaining between them. The CDR3 spans 12 residues. The germline gives CDR1 MNHEY, CDR2 SVGAGI. The DNA of the CDR3 is TGTGCCAGCAGCTCCGACACCGGGGAGCTGTTTTTT. Its translation is CASSSDTGELFF.

The chain recombines TRBV6-5 with TRBJ1-1; 8 bases fit TRBD1. The V gene's germline CDR1 is MNHEY and CDR2 SVGAGI. Trimming at V came to 6 bases and at J to 2 bases, leaving 8 bases not matched to a gene. CDR3 length equals 15 residues. CDR3 bases: TGTGCCAGCAGAATTCAGGGGGCTGGCAACACTGAAGCTTTCTTT. It yields the protein CASRIQGAGNTEAFF.

The genes are TRBV11-3 and TRBJ2-7; tentatively, D is TRBD2 (5 bases). CDR3 size: 14 residues. Trimming stripped 1 base from V and 3 bases from J, with 10 bases between. Germline V lookup: CDR1 SGHNT, CDR2 YENEEA. CDR3 in amino acids: CASSLVGSYYEQYF. The CDR3 DNA sequence: TGTGCCAGCAGCTTAGTAGGGAGTTACTACGAGCAGTACTTC. Using reference TRBV11-3 and TRBJ2-7 for the parts outside the CDR3, the full variable domain is EAGVVQSPRYKIIEKKQPVAFWCNPISGHNTLYWYLQNLGQGPELLIRYENEEAVDDSQLPKDRFSAERLKGVDSTLKIQPAELGDSAVYLCASSLVGSYYEQYFGPGTRLTVT.

The J gene is TRBJ2-7, the V gene TRBV25-1; 8 bases line up with TRBD2. V lost 6 bases and J lost 1; bases outside the gene matches: 14. This CDR3 region has 17 residues. Germline V lookup: CDR1 MGHDK, CDR2 SYGVNS. For the CDR3, the DNA is TGTGCCAGCAGCCCCATGGAGGGTGCGGGAGGTTCCTACGAGCAGTACTTC. This codes for CASSPMEGAGGSYEQYF.

This chain joins TRBV10-1 and TRBJ1-1; 7 nucleotides align to TRBD1. The length of the CDR3 is 14 residues. The trim removed 3 bases at V and 5 bases at J, leaving 6 bases unmatched. Germline CDR1 reads WNHNN; CDR2 reads SYGVQD (reference sequence). CDR3 nucleotide sequence: TGCGCCAGCAGTGAAAAGGGGGCGCGAACTGAAGCTTTCTTT. Translated: CASSEKGARTEAFF.

The gene calls are TRBV6-2 or TRBV6-3 and TRBJ2-3; D might be TRBD1 (6 bases). The CDR3 is 16 residues long. CDR1 and CDR2 (germline): MNHEY, SVGEGT. Trimming took off 4 bases at V and 4 bases at J, with 18 bases between the two ends. The CDR3 protein is CASSFGRGGVPDTQYF. In DNA, the CDR3 is TGTGCCAGCAGTTTTGGCAGGGGTGGTGTGCCAGATACGCAGTATTTT.

The rearrangement uses TRBV10-2 and TRBJ2-1; 12 nucleotides match TRBD2. The CDR3 is made up of 15 amino acids. The germline V gene encodes CDR1 WSHSY and CDR2 SAAADI. Trimming took 6 bases from V and 2 from J; bases not matched to a gene: 2. CDR3 loop: CASRRLAGAYNEQFF. As DNA, the CDR3 is TGCGCCAGCAGACGACTAGCGGGAGCCTACAATGAGCAGTTCTTC.

V usage is TRBV6-2 or TRBV6-3 and J usage is TRBJ2-3, with 9 bases matching TRBD1. The CDR3 contains 16 residues. Trimming at V came to 6 bases and at J to 5 bases, leaving 12 bases not matched to a gene. CDR1 is MNHEY and CDR2 is SVGEGT in the germline V gene. The CDR3 here is CASSPFGTGRGDTQYF. The CDR3 DNA reads as TGTGCCAGCAGCCCTTTCGGGACAGGGCGTGGAGATACGCAGTATTTT.

The J gene is TRBJ2-3, the V gene TRBV21-1; the D segment call TRBD1 is taken from the table without a DNA check. TRBV21-1 is a documented pseudogene. CDR3 length equals 19 residues. For the CDR3, the DNA is TGTGCCAGCAGCAATTTACATACAGATCCCGACCCGAGCACAGATACGCAGTATTTT. Encoded protein: CASSNLHTDPDPSTDTQYF.